This TCR beta chain derives from a study of blood T cell repertoires in COVID-19. Study context: Sites across the United States, Italy and Spain contributed samples from acute and convalescent COVID-19. T cells, B-cell-depleted T cells, or PBMCs provided the cDNA or gDNA that served as material.

Germline V gene sequence: CDR1 SGHNT, CDR2 YYREEE (reference sequence). This CDR3 region has 17 residues. The V and J ends lost 0 bases and 4 bases respectively, with 17 bases between them. Study processing details: How many nucleated cells were present was estimated from reference gene primer amplification. Assay: immunoSEQ multiplex PCR; the TCRdb copy retains only in-frame clones and omits some. D and trimming come from the DNA, and the V and J calls and clone size come from that table. The sample holds roughly 100,000 clones, around nine tenths seen once. Sequenced: peripheral blood. The genes are TRBV5-4 and TRBJ1-3; maybe TRBD1 (5 bases). This clonotype was sampled from a man between 45 and 60 years old with active or convalescent COVID-19. In DNA, the CDR3 is TGTGCCAGCAGCTTGGGGACCCCCGCAGGGTCCGGAAACACCATATATTTT. Translation: CASSLGTPAGSGNTIYF.